The 12 T cell receptor beta chains below come from one sample, sequenced in a study of PD-1 blockade in classical Hodgkin lymphoma. TCRdb's table, derived via immunoSEQ multiplex PCR, lists solely in-frame clones and lacks some. This repertoire shows 15,000 to 20,000 clones, around 90% found once; its top ten account for less than 9%. Time point defined: newly diagnosed, previously untreated cHL patient sample. Sequencing was done on a sample of peripheral blood mononuclear cells (PBMCs). The receptor set was obtained from a human donor with classical Hodgkin lymphoma.

The chain has TRBV6-6 and TRBJ1-5; the D is unclear. V was clipped by 0 bases and J by 4 bases, with 7 bases between them. Germline CDR1 and CDR2: MNHNY and SVGAGI (reference sequence). The CDR3 sequence is 14 residues long. The CDR3 region has the DNA TGTGCCAGCAGTTACTCGGCGGGGAATCAGCCCCAGCATTTT. This encodes CASSYSAGNQPQHF.

The chain joins TRBV9 to TRBJ2-3, with a tentative D call TRBD2 (6 bases). The CDR3 is 15 amino acids. Deletions cut 0 bases from V and 0 bases from J, with 8 bases between. From germline, CDR1 is SGDLS and CDR2 YYNGEE. The CDR3: CASSVAAGSTDTQYF. CDR3 in DNA: TGTGCCAGCAGCGTAGCCGCGGGGAGCACAGATACGCAGTATTTT.

The V call is TRBV5-4, the J call TRBJ1-3; 7 bases match TRBD1. The trim removed 3 bases at V and 2 bases at J, leaving 2 bases unmatched. The CDR3 has 14 residues. Germline assignment: CDR1 SGHNT and CDR2 YYREEE (reference sequence). For the CDR3, the DNA is TGTGCCAGCAGCTCGCAGGGGGCTGGAAACACCATATATTTT. Translation gives CASSSQGAGNTIYF.

The chain carries TRBV25-1 and TRBJ2-6; no reliable D call. This CDR3 comprises 13 residues. V was pared by 4 bases and J by 4 bases, with 5 bases between. Germline-derived CDR1 and CDR2 are MGHDK and SYGVNS. CDR3 DNA: TGTGCCAGCAGTGCAGACGGGGCCAACGTCCTGACTTTC. Protein sequence: CASSADGANVLTF. The full variable domain, completed using reference TRBV25-1 and TRBJ2-6, is EADIYQTPRYLVIGTGKKITLECSQTMGHDKMYWYQQDPGMELHLIHYSYGVNSTEKGDLSSESTVSRIRTEHFPLTLESARPSHTSQYLCASSADGANVLTFGAGSRLTVL.

This clone has just a few counts. The gene calls are TRBV28 and TRBJ1-5, with 9 bases aligning to TRBD1. The germline V gene encodes CDR1 MDHEN and CDR2 SYDVKM. CDR3 length equals 16 residues. V gave up 5 bases and J gave up 4 bases; unmatched junction bases: 9. CDR3 region: CASSGRGQGINQPQHF. DNA for the CDR3: TGTGCCAGCAGTGGGAGGGGACAGGGAATTAATCAGCCCCAGCATTTT.

The V and J genes are TRBV30 and TRBJ1-5, with D possibly TRBD1 on 6 matching bases. The germline V and J ends were trimmed by 2 bases and 7 bases, with 12 bases remaining between them. The CDR3 spans 13 residues. In germline, CDR1 is GTSNPN, CDR2 SVGIG (reference sequence). The CDR3 reads CAWSKQGSQPQHF. The CDR3 coding sequence is TGTGCCTGGAGTAAACAGGGAAGCCAGCCCCAGCATTTT.

This chain joins TRBV7-9 and TRBJ1-3; TRBD1 is a possible D gene (5 bases). Germline lookup yields CDR1 SEHNR and CDR2 FQNEAQ (reference sequence). CDR3 size: 13 residues. The V gene lost 6 bases and the J gene lost 4 bases, with 10 bases spanning the gap. CDR3 nucleotide sequence: TGTGCCAGCAGGCCGGGACTCGGAAACACCATATATTTT. Its translation: CASRPGLGNTIYF.

The chain links TRBV5-4 to TRBJ2-2; maybe TRBD2 (6 bases). The V end lost 0 bases, the J end lost 2 bases, and 8 bases lay between the germline ends. Germline V CDR1 and CDR2: SGHNT, YYREEE (reference sequence). This CDR3 has 15 residues. The CDR3, as DNA: TGTGCCAGCAGCTTGGGTGGACTAAACACCGGGGAGCTGTTTTTT. This sequence encodes CASSLGGLNTGELFF.

The table lists this clone with a count of one. The V call is TRBV10-2, the J call TRBJ2-7, with D uncertain. The V gene lost 3 bases and the J gene lost 3 bases, with 3 bases spanning the gap. CDR1 is WSHSY and CDR2 is SAAADI in the germline V gene. The CDR3 spans 11 residues. CDR3 loop: CASSESYEQYF. The CDR3 coding sequence is TGCGCCAGCAGTGAAAGCTACGAGCAGTACTTC.

The rearrangement links TRBV27 to TRBJ2-6, with D possibly TRBD1 on 5 matching bases. Trimming stripped 2 bases from V and 0 bases from J, with 11 bases between. The CDR3 sequence is 17 residues long. The germline V gene encodes CDR1 MNHEY and CDR2 SMNVEV (reference sequence). CDR3 region: CASSLGHLTSGANVLTF. The CDR3 coding sequence is TGTGCCAGCAGTTTAGGACATCTAACCTCTGGGGCCAACGTCCTGACTTTC.

This sequence joins TRBV18 and TRBJ1-1; D might be TRBD1 (5 bases). Between the trimmed V and J ends, which lost 2 bases and 5 bases, there was a span of 12 bases. The CDR3 spans 14 residues. Germline-derived CDR1 and CDR2 are KGHSH and LQKENI. This chain's CDR3 is CASSPGAERTEAFF. Here the CDR3 DNA reads TGTGCCAGCTCACCAGGGGCCGAGAGGACTGAAGCTTTCTTT.

The chain recombines TRBV30 with TRBJ1-5; 7 bases fit TRBD1. The V and J ends lost 1 base and 4 bases, in that order; junction bases with no gene match: 1. CDR3 length equals 13 residues. Germline values: CDR1 GTSNPN, CDR2 SVGIG (reference sequence). The CDR3 here is CAWSDRGNQPQHF. CDR3 sequence (DNA): TGTGCCTGGAGTGACAGGGGAAATCAGCCCCAGCATTTT.